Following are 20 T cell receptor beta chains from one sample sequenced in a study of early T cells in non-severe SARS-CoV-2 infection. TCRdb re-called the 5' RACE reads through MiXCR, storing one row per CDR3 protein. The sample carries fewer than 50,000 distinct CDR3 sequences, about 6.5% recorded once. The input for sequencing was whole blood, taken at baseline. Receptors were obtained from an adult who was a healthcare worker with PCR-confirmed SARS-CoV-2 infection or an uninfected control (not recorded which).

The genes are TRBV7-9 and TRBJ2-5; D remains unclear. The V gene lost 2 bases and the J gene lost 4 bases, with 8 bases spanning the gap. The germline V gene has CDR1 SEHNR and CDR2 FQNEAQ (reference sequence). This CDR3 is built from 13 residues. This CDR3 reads CASSLSPRETQYF. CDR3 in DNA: TGTGCCAGCAGCTTATCCCCCCGAGAGACCCAGTACTTC.

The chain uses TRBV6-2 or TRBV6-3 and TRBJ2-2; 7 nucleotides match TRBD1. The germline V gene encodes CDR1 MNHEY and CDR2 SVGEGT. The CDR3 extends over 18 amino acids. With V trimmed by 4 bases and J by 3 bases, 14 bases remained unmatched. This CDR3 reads CASSSSKTGVLYTGELFF. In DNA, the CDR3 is TGTGCCAGCAGTTCCTCTAAAACAGGGGTCCTATACACCGGGGAGCTGTTTTTT.

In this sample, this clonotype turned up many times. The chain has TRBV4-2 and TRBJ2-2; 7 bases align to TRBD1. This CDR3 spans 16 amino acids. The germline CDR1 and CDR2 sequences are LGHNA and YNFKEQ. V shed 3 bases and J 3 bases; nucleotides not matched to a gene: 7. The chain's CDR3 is CASSQQDRSHTGELFF. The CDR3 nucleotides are TGTGCCAGCAGCCAGCAGGACAGGTCTCACACCGGGGAGCTGTTTTTT.

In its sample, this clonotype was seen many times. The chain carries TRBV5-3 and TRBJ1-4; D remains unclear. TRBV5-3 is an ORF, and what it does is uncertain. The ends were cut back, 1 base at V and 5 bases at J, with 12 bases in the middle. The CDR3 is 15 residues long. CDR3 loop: CARSLFPHGNEKLFF. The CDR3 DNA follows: TGTGCCAGAAGCTTGTTCCCCCACGGGAATGAAAAACTGTTTTTT.

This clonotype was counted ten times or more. CDR3 loop: CASSPAGRGLDEQFF. The CDR3 DNA reads as TGTGCCAGCAGCCCCGCCGGGAGGGGTTTGGATGAGCAGTTCTTC. This chain uses TRBV11-2 with TRBJ2-1; 8 nucleotides match TRBD2. Germline trimming cut 5 bases from V and 8 bases from J; bases unmatched to any gene: 11. The length of the CDR3 is 15 residues. Germline values: CDR1 SGHAT, CDR2 FQNNGV.

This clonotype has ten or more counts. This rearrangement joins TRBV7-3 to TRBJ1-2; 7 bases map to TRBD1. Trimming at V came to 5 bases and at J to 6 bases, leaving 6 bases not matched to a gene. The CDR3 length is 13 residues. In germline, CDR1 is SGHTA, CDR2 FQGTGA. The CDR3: CASSPQGGNGYTF. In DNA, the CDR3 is TGTGCCAGCAGCCCCCAGGGGGGCAATGGCTACACCTTC.

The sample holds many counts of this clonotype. CDR3 sequence: CASSFTGRREDSPLHF. In nucleotides, the CDR3 is TGTGCCAGCAGCTTTACAGGGAGGCGAGAGGATTCACCCCTCCACTTT. The chain joins TRBV11-1 to TRBJ1-6; possible D gene TRBD1, 6 bases. CDR1 is SGHAT and CDR2 is FQDESV in the germline V gene (reference sequence). V was pared by 3 bases and J by 8 bases, with 17 bases between. CDR3 length: 16 residues.

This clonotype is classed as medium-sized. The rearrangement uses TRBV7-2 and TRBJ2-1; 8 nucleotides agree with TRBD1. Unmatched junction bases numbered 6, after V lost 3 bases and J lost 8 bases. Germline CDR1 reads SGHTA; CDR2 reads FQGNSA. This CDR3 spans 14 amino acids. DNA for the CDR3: TGTGCCAGCAGCTTTACCGGACAGGGCTATGAGCAGTTCTTC. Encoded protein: CASSFTGQGYEQFF. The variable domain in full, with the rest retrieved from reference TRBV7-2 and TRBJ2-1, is GAGVSQSPSNKVTEKGKDVELRCDPISGHTALYWYRQSLGQGLEFLIYFQGNSAPDKSGLPSDRFSAERTGGSVSTLTIQRTQQEDSAVYLCASSFTGQGYEQFFGPGTRLTVL.

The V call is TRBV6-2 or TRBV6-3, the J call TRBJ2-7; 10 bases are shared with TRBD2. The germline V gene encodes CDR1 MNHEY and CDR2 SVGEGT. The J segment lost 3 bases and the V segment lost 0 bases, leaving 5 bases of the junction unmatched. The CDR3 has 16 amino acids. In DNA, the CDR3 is TGTGCCAGCAGTTACTCTGGACTAGCGGACCTCTACGAGCAGTACTTC. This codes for CASSYSGLADLYEQYF.

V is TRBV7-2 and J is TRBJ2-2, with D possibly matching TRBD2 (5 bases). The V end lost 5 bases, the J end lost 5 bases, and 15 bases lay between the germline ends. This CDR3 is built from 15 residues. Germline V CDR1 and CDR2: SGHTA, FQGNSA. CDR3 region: CASSPGGARTGELFF. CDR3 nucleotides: TGTGCCAGCAGCCCAGGAGGAGCGCGTACCGGGGAGCTGTTTTTT.

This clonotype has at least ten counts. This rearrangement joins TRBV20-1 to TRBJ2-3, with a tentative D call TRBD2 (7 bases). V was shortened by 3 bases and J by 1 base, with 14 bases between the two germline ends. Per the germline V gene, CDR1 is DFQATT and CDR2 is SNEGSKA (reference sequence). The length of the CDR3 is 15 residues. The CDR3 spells CSASGAGAGTDTQYF. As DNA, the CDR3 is TGCAGTGCTAGTGGGGCGGGGGCCGGCACAGATACGCAGTATTTT.

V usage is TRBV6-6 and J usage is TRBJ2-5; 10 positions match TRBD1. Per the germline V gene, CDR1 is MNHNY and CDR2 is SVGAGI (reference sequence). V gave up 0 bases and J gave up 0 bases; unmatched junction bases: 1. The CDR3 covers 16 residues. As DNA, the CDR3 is TGTGCCAGCAGTTACTCGGGACAGGGGTACCAAGAGACCCAGTACTTC. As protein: CASSYSGQGYQETQYF.

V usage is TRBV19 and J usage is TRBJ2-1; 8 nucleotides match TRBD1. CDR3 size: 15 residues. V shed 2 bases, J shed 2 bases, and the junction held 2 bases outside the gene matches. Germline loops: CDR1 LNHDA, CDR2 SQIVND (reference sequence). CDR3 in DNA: TGTGCCAGTAGTATACAGGGGGCCCCCTACAATGAGCAGTTCTTC. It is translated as CASSIQGAPYNEQFF.

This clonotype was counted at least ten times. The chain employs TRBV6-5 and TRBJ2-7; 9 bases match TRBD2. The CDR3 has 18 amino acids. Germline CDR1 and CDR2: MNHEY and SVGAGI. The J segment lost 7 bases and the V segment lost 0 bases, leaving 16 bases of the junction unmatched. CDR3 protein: CASSYSTGLAGTPGEQYF. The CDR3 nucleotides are TGTGCCAGCAGTTACTCGACCGGGCTAGCGGGGACCCCGGGGGAGCAGTACTTC.

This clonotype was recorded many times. CDR3 residues: CASSLSPGETQYF. The DNA of the CDR3 is TGCGCCAGCAGCTTGAGCCCTGGAGAGACCCAGTACTTC. The V gene is TRBV5-1, the J gene TRBJ2-5; D ambiguous. The CDR3 contains 13 residues. The V gene lost 1 base and the J gene lost 4 bases, with 8 bases spanning the gap. CDR1 and CDR2 (germline): SGHRS, YFSETQ.

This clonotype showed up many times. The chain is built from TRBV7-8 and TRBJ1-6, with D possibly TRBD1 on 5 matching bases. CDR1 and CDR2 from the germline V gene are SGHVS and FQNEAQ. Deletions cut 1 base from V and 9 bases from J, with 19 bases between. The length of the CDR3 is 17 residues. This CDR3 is CASSLVGQRTQGSPLHF. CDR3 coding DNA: TGTGCCAGCAGCTTAGTCGGGCAGAGGACTCAGGGTTCACCCCTCCACTTT.

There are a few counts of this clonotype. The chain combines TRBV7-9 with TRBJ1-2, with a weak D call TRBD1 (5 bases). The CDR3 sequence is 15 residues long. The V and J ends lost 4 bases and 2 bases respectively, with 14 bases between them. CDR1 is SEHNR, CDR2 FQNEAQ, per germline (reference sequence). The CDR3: CASSSSTGTNYGYTF. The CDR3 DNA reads TGTGCCAGCAGCTCTTCAACCGGGACCAACTATGGCTACACCTTC.

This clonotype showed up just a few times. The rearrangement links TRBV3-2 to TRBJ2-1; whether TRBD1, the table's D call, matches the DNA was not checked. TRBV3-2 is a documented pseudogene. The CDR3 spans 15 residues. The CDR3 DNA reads TGTGCCAGCAGCCAACGCCGGGGGACCTACAATGAGCAGTTCTTC. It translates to CASSQRRGTYNEQFF.

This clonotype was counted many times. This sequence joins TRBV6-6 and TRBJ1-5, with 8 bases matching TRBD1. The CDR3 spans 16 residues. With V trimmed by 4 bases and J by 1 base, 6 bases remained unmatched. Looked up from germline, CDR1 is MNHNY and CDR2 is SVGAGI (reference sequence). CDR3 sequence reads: CASSSDQGASNQPQHF. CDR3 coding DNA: TGTGCCAGCAGTTCGGATCAGGGGGCGAGCAATCAGCCCCAGCATTTT.

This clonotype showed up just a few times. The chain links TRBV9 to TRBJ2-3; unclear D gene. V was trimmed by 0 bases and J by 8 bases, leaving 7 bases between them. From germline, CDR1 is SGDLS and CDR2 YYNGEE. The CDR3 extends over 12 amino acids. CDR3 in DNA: TGTGCCAGCAGCGTAGGCCCGGGTACGCAGTATTTT. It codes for CASSVGPGTQYF.